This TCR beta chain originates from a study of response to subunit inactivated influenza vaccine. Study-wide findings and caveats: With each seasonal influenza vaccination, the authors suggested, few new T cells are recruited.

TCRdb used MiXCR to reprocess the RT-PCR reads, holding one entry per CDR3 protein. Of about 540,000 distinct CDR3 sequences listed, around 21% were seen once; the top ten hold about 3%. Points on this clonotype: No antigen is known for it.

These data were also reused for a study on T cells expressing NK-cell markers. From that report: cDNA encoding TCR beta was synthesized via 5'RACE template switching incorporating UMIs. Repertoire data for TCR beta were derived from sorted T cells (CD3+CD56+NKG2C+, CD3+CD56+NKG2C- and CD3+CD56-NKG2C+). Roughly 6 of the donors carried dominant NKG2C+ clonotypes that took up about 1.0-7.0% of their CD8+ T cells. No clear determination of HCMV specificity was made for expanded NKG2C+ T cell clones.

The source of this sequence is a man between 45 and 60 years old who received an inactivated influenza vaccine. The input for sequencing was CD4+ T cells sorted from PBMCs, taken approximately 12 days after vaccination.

CDR3 amino acids: CASSLTGFVRTRRTDTQYF. CDR3 sequence (DNA): TGTGCCAGCAGCTTAACGGGTTTCGTTCGTACCCGACGCACAGATACGCAGTATTTT. This sequence joins TRBV11-1 and TRBJ2-3, with no clear D. The ends were cut back, 2 bases at V and 1 base at J, with 22 bases in the middle. Looked up from germline, CDR1 is SGHAT and CDR2 is FQDESV (reference sequence). The CDR3 is made up of 19 amino acids.